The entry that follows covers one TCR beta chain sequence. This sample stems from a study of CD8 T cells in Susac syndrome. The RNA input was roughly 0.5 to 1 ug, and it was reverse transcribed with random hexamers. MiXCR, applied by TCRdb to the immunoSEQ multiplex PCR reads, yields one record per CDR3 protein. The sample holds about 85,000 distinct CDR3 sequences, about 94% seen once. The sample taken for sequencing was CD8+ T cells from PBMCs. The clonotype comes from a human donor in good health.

Here the CDR3 reads CASSQDVRWTEAFF. The CDR3 DNA sequence: TGTGCCAGCAGCCAAGATGTTCGGTGGACTGAAGCTTTCTTT. The chain combines TRBV4-2 with TRBJ1-1; D gene unclear. CDR3 length: 14 amino acids. The ends were cut back, 0 bases at V and 5 bases at J, with 10 bases in the middle. CDR1 LGHNA and CDR2 YNFKEQ come from the germline V gene.